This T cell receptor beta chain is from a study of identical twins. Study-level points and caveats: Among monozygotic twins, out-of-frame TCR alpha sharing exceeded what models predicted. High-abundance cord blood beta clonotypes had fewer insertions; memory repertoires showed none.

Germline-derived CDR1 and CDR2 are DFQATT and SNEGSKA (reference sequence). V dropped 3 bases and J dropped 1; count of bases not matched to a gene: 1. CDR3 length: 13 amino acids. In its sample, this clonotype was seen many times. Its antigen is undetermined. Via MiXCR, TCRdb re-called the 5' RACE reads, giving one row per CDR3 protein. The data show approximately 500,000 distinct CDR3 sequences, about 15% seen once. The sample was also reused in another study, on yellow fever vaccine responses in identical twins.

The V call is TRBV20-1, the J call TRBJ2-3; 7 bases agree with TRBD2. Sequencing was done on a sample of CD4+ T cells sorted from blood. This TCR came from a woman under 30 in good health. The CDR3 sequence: CSASLAGTDTQYF. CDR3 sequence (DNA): TGCAGTGCTAGCCTAGCGGGCACAGATACGCAGTATTTT.